These T cell receptor beta chains were read from a single sample in a study of cytomegalovirus exposure and HLA in healthy donors. TCRdb's table, derived via immunoSEQ multiplex PCR, lists solely in-frame clones and lacks some. The sample consists of 130,000 to 150,000 clones, about 79% of them appearing once. Sequencing used PBMCs. Source of these receptors: a man aged 40-49 years in good health and CMV-seropositive. Both conserved end residues are part of each CDR3. A D gene is named only where the DNA matches it firmly. Clone size is stated in some rows and not others, as once, few, many or a class when expanded.

abundance: .
j_gene: TRBJ2-5
d_gene: .
len: 13
v_gene: TRBV6-4
CDR3nt: TGTGCCAGCAGTGAGGCTCCCCAAGAGACCCAGTACTTC
CDR3aa: CASSEAPQETQYF

abundance: .
j_gene: TRBJ2-7
d_gene: .
len: 14
v_gene: TRBV7-8
CDR3nt: TGTGCCAGCAGCTTTGCCCGACACTCCTACGAGCAGTACTTC
CDR3aa: CASSFARHSYEQYF

abundance: .
j_gene: TRBJ2-1
d_gene: TRBD2
len: 14
v_gene: TRBV29-1
CDR3nt: TGCAGCGTTACTAGCGGGAGTTTTTACAATGAGCAGTTCTTC
CDR3aa: CSVTSGSFYNEQFF

abundance: once
j_gene: TRBJ1-1
d_gene: .
len: 13
v_gene: TRBV19
CDR3nt: TGTGCCAGTACCAGCGGGGGGGCCCCTGAAGCTTTCTTT
CDR3aa: CASTSGGAPEAFF

abundance: .
j_gene: TRBJ2-5
d_gene: .
len: 12
v_gene: TRBV11-3
CDR3nt: TGTGCCAGCAGCGCCGGGCAAGAGACCCAGTACTTC
CDR3aa: CASSAGQETQYF

abundance: .
j_gene: TRBJ1-6
d_gene: .
len: 12
v_gene: TRBV5-6
CDR3nt: TGTGCCAGCAGCTCTCAGGGTTCACCCCTCCACTTT
CDR3aa: CASSSQGSPLHF

abundance: few
j_gene: TRBJ1-1
d_gene: .
len: 13
v_gene: TRBV7-9
CDR3nt: TGTGCCAGCAGCCAGGGGTGGGACACTGAAGCTTTCTTT
CDR3aa: CASSQGWDTEAFF

abundance: .
j_gene: TRBJ2-2
d_gene: TRBD2
len: 17
v_gene: TRBV27
CDR3nt: TGTGCCAGCAGTTTCATCTGGGCTAGCGGGAACTCCGGGGAGCTGTTTTTT
CDR3aa: CASSFIWASGNSGELFF

abundance: .
j_gene: TRBJ2-7
d_gene: TRBD1
len: 14
v_gene: TRBV27
CDR3nt: TGTGCCAGCAGTTTATACAGGGGGCCCCTCGAGCAGTACTTC
CDR3aa: CASSLYRGPLEQYF

abundance: .
j_gene: TRBJ2-5
d_gene: TRBD2
len: 16
v_gene: TRBV4-1
CDR3nt: TGCGCCAGCAGCCCCCAGGGGCTAGCGGGGGGAGAGACCCAGTACTTC
CDR3aa: CASSPQGLAGGETQYF

abundance: .
j_gene: TRBJ2-7
d_gene: .
len: 16
v_gene: TRBV7-6
CDR3nt: TGTGCCAGCAGCTTAGGGCCGGGTAGCGGAATCTACGAGCAGTACTTC
CDR3aa: CASSLGPGSGIYEQYF

abundance: .
j_gene: TRBJ1-6
d_gene: .
len: 15
v_gene: TRBV6-6
CDR3nt: TGTGCCAGCAGTTACTCTACAGGTGGTCATTCACCCCTCCACTTT
CDR3aa: CASSYSTGGHSPLHF

abundance: .
j_gene: TRBJ2-1
d_gene: .
len: 16
v_gene: TRBV29-1
CDR3nt: TGCAGCGTTGAAGATGGTCCAGCGGTTACCTACAATGAGCAGTTCTTC
CDR3aa: CSVEDGPAVTYNEQFF

abundance: .
j_gene: TRBJ1-5
d_gene: .
len: 16
v_gene: TRBV6-1
CDR3nt: TGTGCCAGCAGTGAAGCGAGGGGGTATATGCCTCAGCCCCAGCATTTT
CDR3aa: CASSEARGYMPQPQHF

abundance: once
j_gene: TRBJ2-4
d_gene: TRBD1
len: 16
v_gene: TRBV18
CDR3nt: TGTGCCAGCTCACCCCCAGCCTACGACAGGGTTAACATTCAGTACTTC
CDR3aa: CASSPPAYDRVNIQYF

abundance: .
j_gene: TRBJ1-4
d_gene: .
len: 16
v_gene: TRBV5-4
CDR3nt: TGTGCCAGCAGCTTGGCCGTCCAGACGGGAGGCGAAAAACTGTTTTTT
CDR3aa: CASSLAVQTGGEKLFF

abundance: .
j_gene: TRBJ1-1
d_gene: TRBD1
len: 14
v_gene: TRBV5-1
CDR3nt: TGCGCCAGCAGCTTCACTAGGACAGGGGGGGAAGCTTTCTTT
CDR3aa: CASSFTRTGGEAFF

abundance: few
j_gene: TRBJ2-1
d_gene: .
len: 15
v_gene: TRBV27
CDR3nt: TGTGCCAGCAGTTTCTGGAGGTCCCTTTACAATGAGCAGTTCTTC
CDR3aa: CASSFWRSLYNEQFF

abundance: .
j_gene: TRBJ1-2
d_gene: TRBD1
len: 15
v_gene: TRBV15
CDR3nt: TGTGCCACCAGCAGAGGGACAGGAGTAGGCTATGGCTACACCTTC
CDR3aa: CATSRGTGVGYGYTF

abundance: .
j_gene: TRBJ1-1
d_gene: .
len: 13
v_gene: TRBV7-9
CDR3nt: TGTGCCAGCAGCTACGTCGGGAACACTGAAGCTTTCTTT
CDR3aa: CASSYVGNTEAFF

abundance: .
j_gene: TRBJ1-1
d_gene: TRBD1
len: 15
v_gene: TRBV9
CDR3nt: TGTGCCAGCAGCCCCCTGACAGGGCCTGGTGACTTTTTATTTTTT
CDR3aa: CASSPLTGPGDFLFF

abundance: .
j_gene: TRBJ2-5
d_gene: .
len: 13
v_gene: TRBV6-5
CDR3nt: TGTGCCAGCAGTTATCTCGGGAGCGAGACCCAGTACTTC
CDR3aa: CASSYLGSETQYF

abundance: .
j_gene: TRBJ2-2
d_gene: TRBD1
len: 15
v_gene: TRBV9
CDR3nt: TGTGCCAGCAGCGTAGAAGGGACAGGGCTCGGGGAGCTGTTTTTT
CDR3aa: CASSVEGTGLGELFF

abundance: .
j_gene: TRBJ1-3
d_gene: .
len: 16
v_gene: TRBV6-1
CDR3nt: TGTGCCAGCAGTGAAGCGGGGAGGGTCTCTGGAAACACCATATATTTT
CDR3aa: CASSEAGRVSGNTIYF

abundance: .
j_gene: TRBJ2-5
d_gene: .
len: 16
v_gene: TRBV30
CDR3nt: TGTGCCTGGAGTTATATGGGGGGGGGCCTTTTAGAGACCCAGTACTTC
CDR3aa: CAWSYMGGGLLETQYF

abundance: few
j_gene: TRBJ1-5
d_gene: TRBD1
len: 15
v_gene: TRBV19
CDR3nt: TGTGCCAGTAGTATAGGGGGACAGCTTTATCAGCCCCAGCATTTT
CDR3aa: CASSIGGQLYQPQHF

abundance: .
j_gene: TRBJ1-5
d_gene: .
len: 13
v_gene: TRBV29-1
CDR3nt: TGCAGCGTCGTCGGGGGATCCGGACAGCCCCAGCATTTT
CDR3aa: CSVVGGSGQPQHF

abundance: .
j_gene: TRBJ1-5
d_gene: .
len: 15
v_gene: TRBV19
CDR3nt: TGTGCCAGTAGTATAAGGGCGCGGGACGGTCAGCCCCAGCATTTT
CDR3aa: CASSIRARDGQPQHF

abundance: .
j_gene: TRBJ1-5
d_gene: .
len: 15
v_gene: TRBV7-2
CDR3nt: TGTGCCAGCAGCTCGTCGGGTCAGCTCAATCAGCCCCAGCATTTT
CDR3aa: CASSSSGQLNQPQHF

abundance: .
j_gene: TRBJ2-3
d_gene: .
len: 13
v_gene: TRBV5-1
CDR3nt: TGCGCCAGCAGCTTGGCCAGTACAGATACGCAGTATTTT
CDR3aa: CASSLASTDTQYF

abundance: .
j_gene: TRBJ1-1
d_gene: .
len: 13
v_gene: TRBV6-1
CDR3nt: TGTGCCAGCAGTGAATACATCGGGAGGGTATCTTTCTTT
CDR3aa: CASSEYIGRVSFF

abundance: few
j_gene: TRBJ2-3
d_gene: TRBD2
len: 16
v_gene: TRBV10-1
CDR3nt: TGCGCCAGCAGTAGGGGGGGACTAGCGGGAACAGATACGCAGTATTTT
CDR3aa: CASSRGGLAGTDTQYF

abundance: .
j_gene: TRBJ2-1
d_gene: .
len: 14
v_gene: TRBV11-3
CDR3nt: TGTGCCAGCAGCACCCGGAGGAGGGGCGATGAGCAGTTCTTC
CDR3aa: CASSTRRRGDEQFF

abundance: few
j_gene: TRBJ1-5
d_gene: .
len: 14
v_gene: TRBV7-9
CDR3nt: TGTGCCAGCAGCTTTCAGGGTGAAGGTCAGCCCCAGCATTTT
CDR3aa: CASSFQGEGQPQHF

abundance: .
j_gene: TRBJ2-7
d_gene: .
len: 17
v_gene: TRBV11-3
CDR3nt: TGTGCCAGCAGCAAAGGGGCAGGGGCTGGGCAGGGCTACGAGCAGTACTTC
CDR3aa: CASSKGAGAGQGYEQYF

abundance: .
j_gene: TRBJ2-1
d_gene: TRBD2
len: 11
v_gene: TRBV29-1
CDR3nt: TGCAGCGTGGGGACTAGAAACGAGCAGTTCTTC
CDR3aa: CSVGTRNEQFF

abundance: .
j_gene: TRBJ2-5
d_gene: TRBD1
len: 15
v_gene: TRBV7-7
CDR3nt: TGTGCCAGCAGCACCGGACAGGGAGGTCGGGAGACCCAGTACTTC
CDR3aa: CASSTGQGGRETQYF

abundance: .
j_gene: TRBJ2-5
d_gene: TRBD1
len: 13
v_gene: TRBV5-6
CDR3nt: TGTGCCAGCAGCTTGAAGGGGGCGGAGACCCAGTACTTC
CDR3aa: CASSLKGAETQYF

abundance: .
j_gene: TRBJ2-7
d_gene: .
len: 12
v_gene: TRBV7-9
CDR3nt: TGTTCCAGCAGCTTAGGCGTCTACGAGCAGTACTTC
CDR3aa: CSSSLGVYEQYF

abundance: .
j_gene: TRBJ2-7
d_gene: TRBD1
len: 14
v_gene: TRBV6-1
CDR3nt: TGTGCCAGCAGTAAAGGGACAGGGGCCTACGAGCAGTACTTC
CDR3aa: CASSKGTGAYEQYF

abundance: .
j_gene: TRBJ2-7
d_gene: .
len: 15
v_gene: TRBV7-9
CDR3nt: TGTGCCAGCAGCTCCGCGGGACAGTTACACTACGAGCAGTACTTC
CDR3aa: CASSSAGQLHYEQYF